The 32 T cell receptor beta chains below all came from one sample that was sequenced in a study of regulatory T cells in long-lasting Graves disease. Time point indicated: newly diagnosed GD, antithyroid drugs for less than 3 months. TCR sequences were obtained from RNA taken from PBMCs. Combining iRepertoire HTBI primers with Arm-PCR of CDR3 regions, the authors built TCR beta libraries. TCRdb redid the calling of the multiplex PCR reads with MiXCR, one entry per CDR3 protein. The sample records about 420,000 distinct CDR3 sequences, about a sixth being singletons. Another study also made use of these data, one on T cells in Graves' hyperthyroidism and ophthalmopathy.

This specimen consisted of peripheral blood mononuclear cells (PBMCs), obtained at new diagnosis, from a patient treated with antithyroid drugs. The receptors here all came from a woman younger than 30 with Graves disease.

This clonotype was observed at least ten times. The V and J genes are TRBV28 and TRBJ2-5; 8 positions agree with TRBD2. The germline V gene encodes CDR1 MDHEN and CDR2 SYDVKM. The ends lost 6 bases at V and 4 bases at J; junction bases unmatched: 4. This CDR3 has 13 residues. CDR3 sequence reads: CASRIAGRETQYF. DNA for the CDR3: TGTGCCAGCAGAATAGCGGGAAGAGAGACCCAGTACTTC. Filled out from reference TRBV28 and TRBJ2-5, the complete variable domain reads DVKVTQSSRYLVKRTGEKVFLECVQDMDHENMFWYRQDPGLGLRLIYFSYDVKMKEKGDIPEGYSVSREKKERFSLILESASTNQTSMYLCASRIAGRETQYFGPGTRLLVL.

There are many counts of this clonotype. This sequence joins TRBV24-1 and TRBJ2-5; D is unclear. The germline V gene has CDR1 KGHDR and CDR2 SFDVKD. This CDR3 has 13 residues. V dropped 2 bases and J dropped 3 bases, with 6 bases sitting between them. CDR3 in amino acids: CATSDSFEETQYF. The DNA for the CDR3 is TGTGCCACCAGTGATTCCTTTGAAGAGACCCAGTACTTC.

To note about this clonotype: One end of the junction is discordant with germline, which a read error may explain. This chain joins TRBV11-2 and TRBJ2-1; D gene uncertain. The germline V gene has CDR1 SGHAT and CDR2 FQNNGV. This CDR3 comprises 13 residues. Here the CDR3 DNA reads TGTGCCAGCAGCTTAGCCGGCTACAATGAGCAGTCCTTC. As protein: CASSLAGYNEQSF.

This chain links TRBV7-9 with TRBJ2-1; the match to TRBD2 covers 14 bases. This CDR3 contains 15 residues. Trimming cost V 5 bases and J 9 bases; bases outside gene matches: 6. Germline V CDR1 and CDR2: SEHNR, FQNEAQ (reference sequence). The CDR3 is CASSPGLAGEVEQFF. The CDR3 DNA is TGTGCCAGCAGCCCGGGACTAGCGGGAGAGGTTGAGCAGTTCTTC.

This clonotype was detected many times. The chain carries TRBV12-3 or TRBV12-4 and TRBJ2-3; possibly TRBD1 or TRBD2 for D (5 bases each). The end of the DNA aligns better with TRBJ2-7, so the J call may be wrong. The CDR3 runs to 11 residues. The CDR3: CASLRGSEQYF. The CDR3 DNA follows: TGTGCCAGCCTTCGGGGCTCCGAGCAGTACTTC.

This clonotype was counted a few times. V usage is TRBV6-1 and J usage is TRBJ1-4, with 10 bases lining up with TRBD1. CDR1 is MNHNS, CDR2 SASEGT, per germline. Trimming cost V 3 bases and J 7 bases; bases outside gene matches: 5. The CDR3 sequence is 15 residues long. The CDR3 loop is CASSDRTGGAEKLFF. For the CDR3, the DNA is TGTGCCAGCAGTGACCGGACAGGGGGGGCTGAAAAACTGTTTTTT.

V and J are TRBV18 and TRBJ2-1; 11 nucleotides match TRBD1. Trimming took 4 bases from V and 6 from J; bases not matched to a gene: 2. This CDR3 is 14 amino acids long. Germline V gene data show CDR1 as KGHSH and CDR2 as LQKENI. CDR3 loop: CASSRDRGGNEQFF. CDR3 in DNA: TGTGCCAGCTCACGGGACAGGGGGGGCAATGAGCAGTTCTTC.

The chain has TRBV12-3 or TRBV12-4 and TRBJ1-2; maybe TRBD1 (5 bases). The V and J ends lost 3 bases and 3 bases respectively, with 8 bases between them. The length of the CDR3 is 13 residues. The CDR3 bases are TGTGCCAGCAGTTTGGACACTTACTATGGCTACACCTTC. This translates into CASSLDTYYGYTF.

This clonotype came up many times. The rearrangement links TRBV12-3 or TRBV12-4 to TRBJ2-3, with 9 bases identical to TRBD1. Trimming removed 5 bases from V and 1 base from J; junction bases left unmatched: 4. This CDR3 is built from 15 residues. The CDR3 region is CASSTGGGRTDTQYF. CDR3 DNA: TGTGCCAGCAGTACAGGGGGCGGCCGCACAGATACGCAGTATTTT.

The table lists this clonotype with a count of one. The chain couples TRBV10-3 to TRBJ1-4, with D maybe TRBD1 (5 bases). The CDR3 is made up of 13 amino acids. The germline CDR1 and CDR2 sequences are ENHRY and SYGVKD. V dropped 5 bases and J dropped 5 bases, with 9 bases sitting between them. CDR3 region: CAISRRENEKLFF. CDR3 nucleotide sequence: TGTGCCATCAGTCGCAGGGAAAATGAAAAACTGTTTTTT.

This clonotype was observed many times. The chain joins TRBV11-2 to TRBJ2-7; TRBD2 might be the D (5 bases). Germline V gene data show CDR1 as SGHAT and CDR2 as FQNNGV. This CDR3 contains 13 residues. Trimming removed 6 bases at V and 1 base at J, with 10 bases between. The chain's CDR3 is CASSPGNSYEQYF. DNA for the CDR3: TGTGCCAGCAGTCCCGGGAATTCCTACGAGCAGTACTTC.

The CDR3 DNA is TGTGCCAGCATGGGGACAGCTAGCAATCAGCCCCAGCATTTT. It encodes CASMGTASNQPQHF. The V gene is TRBV6-2 or TRBV6-3, the J gene TRBJ1-5; 7 bases align to TRBD1. The V and J ends lost 7 bases and 0 bases, in that order; junction bases with no gene match: 3. In germline, CDR1 is MNHEY, CDR2 SVGEGT. The CDR3 length is 14 residues.

In this sample, this clonotype turned up many times. This chain uses TRBV30 with TRBJ2-5; the D is unclear. There are 11 residues in the CDR3. Germline V lookup: CDR1 GTSNPN, CDR2 SVGIG (reference sequence). Trimming pared 3 bases from V and 1 base from J, leaving 3 bases between. The CDR3 sequence: CAWRPQETQYF. The DNA of the CDR3 is TGTGCCTGGAGGCCCCAAGAGACCCAGTACTTC.

The V and J genes are TRBV6-1 and TRBJ2-5, with D perhaps TRBD2 (5 bases). Germline V gives CDR1 MNHNS, CDR2 SASEGT. The CDR3 has 15 residues. With 1 base removed from V and 7 bases from J, the gap between germline ends came to 16 bases. CDR3 coding DNA: TGTGCCAGCAGTGAAGAGAGGATCACGAGGGTGACCCAGTACTTC. Translating gives CASSEERITRVTQYF.

The chain recombines TRBV7-3 with TRBJ2-5; TRBD2 matches 10 bases. Germline V gene lookup returns CDR1 SGHTA and CDR2 FQGTGA. The CDR3 length is 18 residues. V lost 1 base, J lost 5 bases, and 13 bases stayed unmatched. CDR3 residues: CASSLMGPSGSREETQYF. CDR3 bases: TGTGCCAGCAGCTTAATGGGCCCTAGCGGGAGTAGGGAGGAGACCCAGTACTTC.

The chain is built from TRBV7-2 and TRBJ1-1; the D is unclear. V gave up 5 bases and J gave up 5 bases, with 15 bases separating them. The CDR3 is made up of 14 amino acids. In germline, CDR1 is SGHTA, CDR2 FQGNSA. This chain's CDR3 is CASSPLRDGTEAFF. The CDR3, as DNA: TGTGCCAGCAGCCCACTCCGTGACGGTACTGAAGCTTTCTTT.

This clonotype has at least ten counts. The chain recombines TRBV6-5 with TRBJ2-5; TRBD2 agrees at 12 bases. Germline loops: CDR1 MNHEY, CDR2 SVGAGI. The CDR3 loop spans 17 amino acids. V lost 0 bases to trimming and J lost 2 bases; unmatched junction nucleotides: 4. CDR3 in DNA: TGTGCCAGCAGTTACTCTTCCGGGACTAGCGGGCAAGAGACCCAGTACTTC. Protein product: CASSYSSGTSGQETQYF.

This clonotype appeared many times. V gene TRBV7-4 combines with J gene TRBJ2-7; the D is unclear. Germline loops: CDR1 SGHVT, CDR2 SQSDAQ. Trimming left V 5 bases short and J 0 bases short, with 17 bases between. The CDR3 length is 16 residues. CDR3 in DNA: TGTGCCAGCAGCCAACCTACTTCTCAGGACTCCTACGAGCAGTACTTC. Its protein is CASSQPTSQDSYEQYF.

There are a few counts of this clonotype. The chain carries TRBV3-1 and TRBJ2-1; perhaps TRBD2 as D (6 bases). This CDR3 is built from 18 residues. Germline loops: CDR1 LGHDT, CDR2 YNNKEL (reference sequence). V shed 0 bases and J shed 0 bases, with 15 bases lying between them. CDR3 amino acids: CASSQDLAGISSYNEQFF. The CDR3 DNA is TGTGCCAGCAGCCAAGATCTGGCGGGAATCAGCTCCTACAATGAGCAGTTCTTC.

This clonotype was detected ten times or more. This chain uses TRBV7-2 with TRBJ1-5; D uncertain. Trimming left V 3 bases short and J 2 bases short, with 11 bases between. Germline loops: CDR1 SGHTA, CDR2 FQGNSA. There are 15 residues in the CDR3. CDR3 DNA: TGTGCCAGCAGCTTGGAGGGCAGCCGCAATCAGCCCCAGCATTTT. It translates to CASSLEGSRNQPQHF.

This clonotype was counted ten times or more. The rearrangement uses TRBV11-2 and TRBJ2-2; tentatively, D is TRBD1 or TRBD2 (5 bases each). This CDR3 is 18 amino acids long. Per germline, CDR1 SGHAT and CDR2 FQNNGV. V lost 5 bases, J lost 0 bases, and 19 bases lay in between. In DNA, the CDR3 is TGTGCCAGCAGCCCCCGTAATCGGGGCGCGACGAACACCGGGGAGCTGTTTTTT. This encodes CASSPRNRGATNTGELFF.

This clonotype was found many times. Here the CDR3 reads CASSQTLAEQFF. The DNA of the CDR3 is TGTGCCAGCAGCCAAACTCTAGCCGAGCAGTTCTTC. The V call is TRBV3-1, the J call TRBJ2-1, with D perhaps TRBD2 (5 bases). Trimming stripped 2 bases from V and 10 bases from J, with 9 bases between. The CDR3 has 12 amino acids. CDR1 and CDR2 from the germline V gene are LGHDT and YNNKEL (reference sequence).

This clonotype has ten or more counts. The chain joins TRBV7-3 to TRBJ2-5; no reliable D call. This CDR3 region has 13 residues. Deletions cut 3 bases from V and 4 bases from J, with 9 bases between. CDR1 and CDR2 (germline): SGHTA, FQGTGA. CDR3 residues: CASSFGDTETQYF. CDR3 bases: TGTGCCAGCAGCTTTGGGGATACAGAGACCCAGTACTTC. Variable domain in full (rest from reference TRBV7-3 and TRBJ2-5): GAGVSQTPSNKVTEKGKYVELRCDPISGHTALYWYRQSLGQGPEFLIYFQGTGAADDSGLPNDRFFAVRPEGSVSTLKIQRTERGDSAVYLCASSFGDTETQYFGPGTRLLVL.

The sample holds a few counts of this clonotype. V and J are TRBV20-1 and TRBJ2-7; D might be TRBD1 (6 bases). Trimming took 5 bases from V and 2 from J, leaving 16 bases between them. The CDR3 loop spans 14 amino acids. Germline V gene lookup returns CDR1 DFQATT and CDR2 SNEGSKA (reference sequence). CDR3 region: CSAPEQTGTYEQYF. The CDR3 DNA sequence: TGCAGTGCTCCGGAACAGACAGGAACCTACGAGCAGTACTTC.

This chain links TRBV13 with TRBJ2-1; TRBD2 matches at 12 bases. The germline V gene has CDR1 PRHDT and CDR2 FYEKMQ (reference sequence). Trimming cost V 5 bases and J 9 bases; bases outside gene matches: 8. The CDR3 is 15 amino acids. CDR3 bases: TGTGCCAGCAGCGAACCGGGACTAGCGGGCCTTGAGCAGTTCTTC. Its protein is CASSEPGLAGLEQFF. Full variable domain (remainder filled in from reference TRBV13 and TRBJ2-1): AAGVIQSPRHLIKEKRETATLKCYPIPRHDTVYWYQQGPGQDPQFLISFYEKMQSDKGSIPDRFSAQQFSDYHSELNMSSLELGDSALYFCASSEPGLAGLEQFFGPGTRLTVL.

J is TRBJ2-7 and V is TRBV10-1, with 7 bases matching TRBD1. This CDR3 region has 13 residues. Germline V gives CDR1 WNHNN, CDR2 SYGVQD (reference sequence). V lost 0 bases, J lost 7 bases, and 3 bases stayed unmatched. This chain's CDR3 is CASSESGGWEQYF. The CDR3, as DNA: TGCGCCAGCAGTGAGTCAGGGGGCTGGGAGCAGTACTTC.

In regard to this clonotype: The CDR3 does not close with the conserved phenylalanine or tryptophan, likely indicating a read error. The DNA is omitted, as the CDR3 cannot be located on it reliably, and the CDR3 follows TCRdb's listing. The chain recombines TRBV5-6 with TRBJ2-6. The CDR3 totals 14 residues, both ends included. Germline V gene data show CDR1 as SGHDT and CDR2 as YYEEEE. This CDR3 is CASSLRDGANVVTL.

This clonotype was seen a handful of times. The V gene is TRBV7-3, the J gene TRBJ1-1, with a weak D call TRBD1 (5 bases). Trimming shortened V by 5 bases and J by 6 bases, and 16 bases separated the two germline ends. CDR1 is SGHTA, CDR2 FQGTGA, per germline. The CDR3 sequence is 14 residues long. The chain's CDR3 is CASSPGGRIAEAFF. DNA of the CDR3: TGTGCCAGCAGCCCCGGGGGGAGGATCGCTGAAGCTTTCTTT.

The chain has TRBV6-2 or TRBV6-3 and TRBJ2-4, with 7 bases fitting TRBD1. This CDR3 comprises 14 residues. V was clipped by 6 bases and J by 2 bases; unmatched bases: 4. Germline V gene lookup returns CDR1 MNHEY and CDR2 SVGEGT. The CDR3 sequence: CASSVGGSKNIQYF. The CDR3 DNA sequence: TGTGCCAGCAGCGTAGGGGGCTCCAAAAACATTCAGTACTTC.

J is TRBJ2-4 and V is TRBV19; no firm D call. V lost 8 bases, J lost 11 bases, and 13 bases lay in between. The germline CDR1 and CDR2 sequences are LNHDA and SQIVND (reference sequence). This CDR3 has 11 residues. The CDR3 nucleotides read TGTGCCAGTTATTCAGGTCAGGTTCAGTACTTC. It translates to CASYSGQVQYF.

This clonotype was seen many times. The chain uses TRBV2 and TRBJ2-1; 9 nucleotides align to TRBD2. Germline V CDR1 and CDR2: SNHLY, FYNNEI. Trimming removed 4 bases from V and 1 base from J; junction bases left unmatched: 5. CDR3 length: 16 residues. The CDR3: CASSAGLASSYNEQFF. As DNA, the CDR3 is TGTGCCAGCAGTGCCGGACTAGCGTCTTCCTACAATGAGCAGTTCTTC.

This clonotype was found many times. The rearrangement joins TRBV28 to TRBJ1-4, with 9 positions matching TRBD1. The CDR3 has 16 amino acids. Trimming took 5 bases from V and 3 from J; bases not matched to a gene: 7. The V gene's germline CDR1 is MDHEN and CDR2 SYDVKM. CDR3 DNA: TGTGCCAGCAGTACCAACAGGGGGCTCTCTAATGAAAAACTGTTTTTT. Protein product: CASSTNRGLSNEKLFF.